This T cell receptor (beta chain) derives from a study of CD8 T cells in ankylosing spondylitis. Study results and limitations: Previously reported in reactive arthritis synovial fluid and blood were some of the motif variants. A motif in TCR beta, a set of eight highly homologous variants, appeared characteristic of ankylosing spondylitis blood. Disease-linked clones were reportedly significantly enriched in matched ankylosing spondylitis synovial fluid.

This clonotype appeared many times. What it recognizes is unknown. The germline V gene encodes CDR1 MNHNS and CDR2 SASEGT. This CDR3 has 15 residues. J gave up 3 bases and V 6 bases, and 5 bases lay outside the gene matches. With molecular barcodes, quantitative 5'-RACE was used to make the TCR beta libraries. TCRdb called the 5' RACE reads again in MiXCR, with one record for every CDR3 protein. The repertoire holds some 85,000 distinct CDR3 sequences, with roughly 8.5% as singletons. Specimen: blood, either unsorted or a sorted T cell fraction (not recorded which). This clonotype originated in a male donor with ankylosing spondylitis. The chain has TRBV6-1 and TRBJ1-5; 10 bases are a match to TRBD1. CDR3 in DNA: TGTGCCAGCAGATCCGGACAGGGGGTCAATCAGCCCCAGCATTTT. This translates into CASRSGQGVNQPQHF.